This TCR beta chain was recovered during a study of T cells in Graves' hyperthyroidism and ophthalmopathy. About the study: Peripheral blood was secured at the point of initial diagnosis, before any treatment. Study results and caveats: Median prediction lead before ophthalmopathy onset was roughly 6 months with the model. In the blood, most expanded thyroid clonotypes above 0.001 appeared as well.

Exclusion followed for patients with uncontrolled infection, other autoimmune disease, pregnancy or lactation. This clonotype was seen many times. Antigen unknown. Researchers amplified the TCR beta CDR3 regions from RNA transcripts. An initial round of RT-PCR targeting the TCR CDR3 relied on the HTBI primer set. One entry per CDR3 protein, called by TCRdb with MiXCR from the multiplex PCR reads. The sample carries 330,000 or so distinct CDR3 sequences, roughly 20% recorded once. Germline V gene data show CDR1 as SGHNT and CDR2 as YYREEE (reference sequence). V dropped 3 bases and J dropped 5; count of bases not matched to a gene: 15. The CDR3 contains 17 residues.

The J gene is TRBJ2-3, the V gene TRBV5-4, with 7 bases aligning to TRBD2. The sample consisted of blood. This clonotype originated in a man in his forties or fifties with Graves' ophthalmopathy. The CDR3, as DNA: TGTGCCAGCAGCTCCCCCGCCCGGCGGGGGTTGGGAGATACGCAGTATTTT. Its translation: CASSSPARRGLGDTQYF.